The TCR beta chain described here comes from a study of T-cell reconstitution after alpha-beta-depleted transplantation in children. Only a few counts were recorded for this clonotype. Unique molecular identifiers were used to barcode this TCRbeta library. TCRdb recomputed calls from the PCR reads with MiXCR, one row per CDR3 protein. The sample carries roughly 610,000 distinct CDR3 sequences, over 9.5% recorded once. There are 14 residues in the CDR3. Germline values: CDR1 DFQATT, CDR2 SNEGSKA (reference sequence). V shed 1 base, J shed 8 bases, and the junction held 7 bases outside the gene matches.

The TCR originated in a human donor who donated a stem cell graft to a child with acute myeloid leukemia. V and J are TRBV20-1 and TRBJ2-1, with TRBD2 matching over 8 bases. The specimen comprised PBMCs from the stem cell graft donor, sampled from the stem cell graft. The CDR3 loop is CSARGGAGADEQFF. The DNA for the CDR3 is TGCAGTGCTAGAGGTGGAGCGGGAGCGGATGAGCAGTTCTTC.